This T cell receptor (beta chain) is from a study of cytotoxic CD8 clonotypes in ibrutinib-treated CLL. The method was immunoSEQ multiplex PCR; TCRdb's version includes in-frame clones alone and lacks a portion of them. The sample has around 250,000 clones; 70% are singletons. The CDR3 is made up of 14 amino acids. The V gene lost 1 base and the J gene lost 3 bases, with 10 bases spanning the gap. Germline lookup yields CDR1 SEHNR and CDR2 FQNEAQ (reference sequence). The sample here was PBMCs, taken after 24 months of ibrutinib treatment. The chain links TRBV7-9 to TRBJ2-7; maybe TRBD2 (5 bases). The receptor was isolated from a human donor with chronic lymphocytic leukemia. In DNA form, the CDR3 reads TGTGCCAGCAGCTTAGGGGCAAGCGGCTACGAGCAGTACTTC. This codes for CASSLGASGYEQYF. Full variable domain (remainder filled in from reference TRBV7-9 and TRBJ2-7): DTGVSQNPRHKITKRGQNVTFRCDPISEHNRLYWYRQTLGQGPEFLTYFQNEAQLEKSRLLSDRFSAERPKGSFSTLEIQRTEQGDSAMYLCASSLGASGYEQYFGPGTRLTVT.